These 26 T cell receptor beta chains came from one sample sequenced in a study of control samples from healthy donors and cancer patients. The table came from immunoSEQ multiplex PCR; TCRdb's copy has only in-frame clones and leaves some out. This repertoire shows some 71,000 clones, approximately 87% found once; its top ten account for 2% to 2.5%. Specimen: PBMCs. The receptors come from a woman aged 45-59 years with head and neck cancer.

The rearrangement links TRBV3-1 (or the pseudogene TRBV3-2) to TRBJ1-1; no reliable D call. The V end lost 4 bases, the J end lost 0 bases, and 6 bases lay between the germline ends. The germline V gene encodes CDR1 LGHDT and CDR2 YNNKEL (reference sequence). The CDR3 totals 13 residues. This CDR3 is CASSLQMNTEAFF. CDR3 coding DNA: TGTGCCAGCAGCCTTCAAATGAACACTGAAGCTTTCTTT.

The gene calls are TRBV28 and TRBJ1-2; D is perhaps TRBD1 (6 bases). CDR3 length equals 11 residues. Germline V gene sequence: CDR1 MDHEN, CDR2 SYDVKM. The CDR3 loop reads CALGGVSGYTF. As DNA, the CDR3 is TGTGCGCTCGGGGGCGTGAGTGGCTACACCTTC.

The chain couples TRBV3-1 (or the pseudogene TRBV3-2) to TRBJ2-2; D perhaps matches TRBD2 (6 bases). CDR3 length: 14 amino acids. V lost 1 base and J lost 5, with 8 bases in between. Per the germline V gene, CDR1 is LGHDT and CDR2 is YNNKEL (reference sequence). The CDR3 here is CASSQGEVTGELFF. The CDR3, as DNA: TGTGCCAGCAGCCAAGGGGAGGTGACCGGGGAGCTGTTTTTT.

The chain combines TRBV5-6 with TRBJ1-1; TRBD1 might be the D (5 bases). This CDR3 contains 13 residues. Germline CDR1 reads SGHDT; CDR2 reads YYEEEE. V was shortened by 3 bases and J by 6 bases, with 12 bases between the two germline ends. The CDR3 DNA reads as TGTGCCAGCAGCTCCAGGGATCGGGCTGAAGCTTTCTTT. Translation gives CASSSRDRAEAFF. Using reference TRBV5-6 and TRBJ1-1 for the parts outside the CDR3, the full variable domain is DAGVTQSPTHLIKTRGQQVTLRCSPKSGHDTVSWYQQALGQGPQFIFQYYEEEERQRGNFPDRFSGHQFPNYSSELNVNALLLGDSALYLCASSSRDRAEAFFGQGTRLTVV.

The chain recombines TRBV30 with TRBJ1-5, with 7 bases fitting TRBD1. J was trimmed by 2 bases and V by 8 bases; bases with no gene match: 3. CDR1 is GTSNPN, CDR2 SVGIG, per germline (reference sequence). CDR3 size: 12 residues. DNA of the CDR3: TGTGCCGGGGGGACAGGCAATCAGCCCCAGCATTTT. Its translation is CAGGTGNQPQHF.

The gene calls are TRBV6-5 and TRBJ1-5; D is ambiguous. Trimming took off 6 bases at V and 3 bases at J, with 15 bases between the two ends. The CDR3 length is 15 residues. Germline V gene sequence: CDR1 MNHEY, CDR2 SVGAGI. The CDR3 protein is CASSLGWGNNQPQHF. The CDR3 nucleotides read TGTGCCAGCAGCCTGGGTTGGGGAAACAATCAGCCCCAGCATTTT.

Of note for this clone: Other DNA variants within this sample encode the same CDR3. This chain links TRBV19 with TRBJ2-1, with 9 bases lining up with TRBD2. Germline V lookup: CDR1 LNHDA, CDR2 SQIVND (reference sequence). The CDR3 extends over 14 amino acids. The junction had 12 bases not matched to a gene; V was cut back by 8 bases and J by 10 bases. The CDR3 bases are TGTGCCAGTCACGTCGCGGGGGGGCCGGGGGAGCAGTTCTTC. Translated, it gives CASHVAGGPGEQFF.

This chain links TRBV9 with TRBJ1-2; no reliable D call. The CDR3 covers 12 residues. From germline, CDR1 is SGDLS and CDR2 YYNGEE. Trimming took off 4 bases at V and 0 bases at J, with 4 bases between the two ends. The CDR3 sequence: CASSLSNYGYTF. CDR3 nucleotides: TGTGCCAGCAGCCTCTCTAACTATGGCTACACCTTC.

The chain joins TRBV9 to TRBJ2-5; D assignment may be TRBD1 or TRBD2 (5 bases each). The CDR3 extends over 17 amino acids. Germline V gene lookup returns CDR1 SGDLS and CDR2 YYNGEE. With 0 bases removed from V and 2 bases from J, the gap between germline ends came to 17 bases. CDR3 DNA sequence: TGTGCCAGCAGCGTAGCACCCGCCGGGGCGACACAAGAGACCCAGTACTTC. Its protein is CASSVAPAGATQETQYF.

V usage is TRBV14 and J usage is TRBJ2-1; 10 bases are shared with TRBD2. This CDR3 contains 15 residues. Trimming at V came to 6 bases and at J to 2 bases, leaving 4 bases not matched to a gene. The germline CDR1 and CDR2 sequences are SGHDN and FVKESK. CDR3: CASRRSGGAYNEQFF. The DNA for the CDR3 is TGTGCCAGCAGAAGAAGCGGGGGGGCCTACAATGAGCAGTTCTTC.

The chain links TRBV6-5 to TRBJ2-1; 11 bases match TRBD2. The CDR3 has 15 amino acids. V was pared by 6 bases and J by 10 bases, with 11 bases of the junction left unmatched. CDR1 is MNHEY, CDR2 SVGAGI, per germline. This CDR3 is CASSVSGGASKEQFF. For the CDR3, the DNA is TGTGCCAGCAGCGTTAGCGGGGGGGCCTCAAAGGAGCAGTTCTTC.

The chain uses TRBV19 and TRBJ1-1, with TRBD1 matching over 9 bases. The CDR3 has 17 amino acids. Germline CDR1 LNHDA, CDR2 SQIVND (reference sequence). Unmatched junction bases numbered 15, after V lost 6 bases and J lost 4 bases. The CDR3 loop is CASRAGGQGSRSTEAFF. The CDR3 DNA reads TGTGCCAGTAGGGCCGGTGGACAGGGGAGTAGGAGCACTGAAGCTTTCTTT.

The rearrangement links TRBV2 to TRBJ2-2; D is unclear. This CDR3 comprises 16 residues. The germline CDR1 and CDR2 sequences are SNHLY and FYNNEI. V was pared by 4 bases and J by 6 bases, with 18 bases between. The CDR3 coding sequence is TGTGCCAGCAGTGCCCGTAGCCTTCTTGGGGCCGGGGAGCTGTTTTTT. Protein sequence: CASSARSLLGAGELFF. Full variable domain (remainder filled in from reference TRBV2 and TRBJ2-2): EPEVTQTPSHQVTQMGQEVILRCVPISNHLYFYWYRQILGQKVEFLVSFYNNEISEKSEIFDDQFSVERPDGSNFTLKIRSTKLEDSAMYFCASSARSLLGAGELFFGEGSRLTVL.

The chain is built from TRBV7-8 and TRBJ1-2, with TRBD1 matching over 9 bases. J lost 8 bases, V lost 5 bases, and 6 bases had no gene match. The CDR3 extends over 13 amino acids. Germline lookup yields CDR1 SGHVS and CDR2 FQNEAQ. CDR3 sequence reads: CASSLGQGNGYTF. CDR3 coding DNA: TGTGCCAGCAGCCTCGGACAGGGGAACGGCTACACCTTC.

The genes are TRBV7-2 and TRBJ1-5; the match to TRBD1 covers 10 bases. CDR1 and CDR2 from the germline V gene are SGHTA and FQGNSA. The CDR3 is 15 amino acids. The J segment lost 7 bases and the V segment lost 3 bases, leaving 6 bases of the junction unmatched. CDR3: CASSLTGGQGQPQHF. The CDR3 coding sequence is TGTGCCAGCAGCTTGACAGGGGGCCAGGGGCAGCCCCAGCATTTT.

The table lists this clone with a count of one. J is TRBJ2-5 and V is TRBV3-1 (or the pseudogene TRBV3-2); 12 bases match TRBD1. The CDR3 covers 15 residues. From germline, CDR1 is LGHDT and CDR2 YNNKEL (reference sequence). The trim removed 1 base at V and 5 bases at J, leaving 2 bases unmatched. CDR3 sequence reads: CASSQGDRGRETQYF. DNA of the CDR3: TGTGCCAGCAGCCAAGGGGACAGGGGGCGGGAGACCCAGTACTTC.

CDR3 residues: CASSLDGTGRFEKLFF. For the CDR3, the DNA is TGCGCCAGCAGCTTAGATGGAACGGGACGATTCGAAAAACTGTTTTTT. The V gene is TRBV5-1, the J gene TRBJ1-4, with D possibly being TRBD1 (5 bases). Germline V gene sequence: CDR1 SGHRS, CDR2 YFSETQ. V lost 2 bases and J lost 8, with 19 bases in between. The CDR3 covers 16 residues.

The CDR3 DNA reads as TGTGCCAGCAGCCAGACAGGGACCACAGATACGCAGTATTTT. Residues: CASSQTGTTDTQYF. This rearrangement joins TRBV7-9 to TRBJ2-3, with 7 bases fitting TRBD1. The CDR3 is 14 residues long. The germline gives CDR1 SEHNR, CDR2 FQNEAQ (reference sequence). Trimming cost V 5 bases and J 2 bases; bases outside gene matches: 4.

This chain uses TRBV6-2 or TRBV6-3 with TRBJ2-7; 8 positions agree with TRBD1. The length of the CDR3 is 14 residues. J lost 2 bases, V lost 4 bases, and 4 bases had no gene match. Germline V lookup: CDR1 MNHEY, CDR2 SVGEGT. The CDR3 DNA reads TGTGCCAGCAGTTCCCGGACAGGGACCTACGAGCAGTACTTC. This sequence encodes CASSSRTGTYEQYF.

This clone was detected once. This chain joins TRBV5-1 and TRBJ2-5; 8 bases agree with TRBD1. This CDR3 has 14 amino acids. Germline CDR1 SGHRS, CDR2 YFSETQ. Unmatched junction bases numbered 4, after V lost 4 bases and J lost 2 bases. CDR3 residues: CASSNTGGQETQYF. The CDR3 DNA reads TGCGCCAGCAGCAATACAGGGGGACAAGAGACCCAGTACTTC.

V usage is TRBV2 and J usage is TRBJ1-1; D perhaps matches TRBD1 (5 bases). Trimming removed 4 bases from V and 6 bases from J, with 24 bases in between. Germline V gene sequence: CDR1 SNHLY, CDR2 FYNNEI. The CDR3 has 17 amino acids. In DNA form, the CDR3 reads TGTGCCAGCAGTGCACGGCGCGGGGGGAGGGCTGAGGCTGAAGCTTTCTTT. Translating it yields CASSARRGGRAEAEAFF.

The rearrangement joins TRBV4-3 to TRBJ2-7; 7 bases agree with TRBD1. V trimming: 3 bases; J trimming: 6 bases; junction bases outside the gene matches: 8. CDR3 length: 14 residues. Germline V gives CDR1 LGHNA, CDR2 YSLEER. CDR3 nucleotides: TGCGCCAGCAGCCAGAAGACAGGGATCCGCGAGCAGTACTTC. This sequence encodes CASSQKTGIREQYF.

For the CDR3, the DNA is TGCGCCAGCAGTGAACAGGGTGCTCAGCCCCAGCATTTT. Its translation is CASSEQGAQPQHF. The chain couples TRBV10-2 to TRBJ1-5, with a weak D call TRBD1 (6 bases). V was pared by 3 bases and J by 6 bases, with 9 bases between. There are 13 residues in the CDR3. Per the germline V gene, CDR1 is WSHSY and CDR2 is SAAADI.

This clone was detected once. The rearrangement joins TRBV9 to TRBJ2-5; D perhaps matches TRBD1 (5 bases). The V end lost 0 bases, the J end lost 6 bases, and 15 bases lay between the germline ends. Germline CDR1 and CDR2: SGDLS and YYNGEE. The CDR3 contains 15 residues. For the CDR3, the DNA is TGTGCCAGCAGCGTAGAGGCAGGGCTAGGGCAGACCCAGTACTTC. This sequence encodes CASSVEAGLGQTQYF.

On this clone itself: Additional DNA sequences in this sample encode the identical CDR3. The J gene is TRBJ1-1, the V gene TRBV7-9, with TRBD1 as a possible D gene (5 bases). The CDR3 has 12 amino acids. The V end was cut by 1 base, the J end by 10 bases, with 10 bases between. Germline V gene sequence: CDR1 SEHNR, CDR2 FQNEAQ (reference sequence). Here the CDR3 DNA reads TGTGCCAGCAGCTTAGGATCGGGGCTAGCTTTCTTT. It translates to CASSLGSGLAFF.

In this sample, this clone turned up once. The gene calls are TRBV7-3 and TRBJ1-3; weak D call: TRBD1 (6 bases). The CDR3 runs 16 residues. Germline V gene lookup returns CDR1 SGHTA and CDR2 FQGTGA. V lost 8 bases and J lost 2, with 19 bases in between. CDR3 loop: CASLSVWGGPGNTIYF. The CDR3 coding sequence is TGTGCCAGCCTATCTGTTTGGGGGGGCCCTGGAAACACCATATATTTT.